One and the same sample provided the 29 T cell receptor beta chains below, sequenced in a study of blood T cell repertoires in COVID-19. The data were produced by immunoSEQ multiplex PCR, yet TCRdb's version contains in-frame clones alone and is incomplete. The data hold about 250,000 clones, with over 75% observed a single time. The source material was peripheral blood. The receptors here all came from a woman older than 75 with acute or convalescent COVID-19.

V usage is TRBV3-1 (or the pseudogene TRBV3-2) and J usage is TRBJ2-7; D unresolved. Looked up from germline, CDR1 is LGHDT and CDR2 is YNNKEL (reference sequence). V lost 4 bases to trimming and J lost 1 base, with 14 bases between them. This CDR3 comprises 15 residues. For the CDR3, the DNA is TGTGCCAGCAGCCCCGATCCCCTGAGTTCCTACGAGCAGTACTTC. Translated, it gives CASSPDPLSSYEQYF.

This clone was detected only once. The V call is TRBV12-3 or TRBV12-4, the J call TRBJ1-3; D call uncertain. Between the trimmed V and J ends, which lost 5 bases and 4 bases, there was a span of 3 bases. This CDR3 region has 11 residues. Written as DNA, the CDR3 is TGTGCCAGCAGTACAGGAAACACCATATATTTT. Its protein product is CASSTGNTIYF.

The chain links TRBV5-1 to TRBJ2-3; 7 bases agree with TRBD2. V trimming: 7 bases; J trimming: 5 bases; junction bases outside the gene matches: 7. The CDR3 runs 13 residues. CDR1 and CDR2 from the germline V gene are SGHRS and YFSETQ. CDR3 DNA: TGCGCCAGCGGGATAGCGGGTGAAGATACGCAGTATTTT. It codes for CASGIAGEDTQYF. The full variable domain, its missing parts supplied by reference TRBV5-1 and TRBJ2-3, is KAGVTQTPRYLIKTRGQQVTLSCSPISGHRSVSWYQQTPGQGLQFLFEYFSETQRNKGNFPGRFSGRQFSNSRSEMNVSTLELGDSALYLCASGIAGEDTQYFGPGTRLTVL.

This chain uses TRBV3-1 (or the pseudogene TRBV3-2) with TRBJ1-1; 7 bases align to TRBD1. V trimming: 5 bases; J trimming: 4 bases; junction bases outside the gene matches: 4. This CDR3 region has 13 residues. CDR1 is LGHDT, CDR2 YNNKEL, per germline (reference sequence). The DNA of the CDR3 is TGTGCCAGCAGCGCTTCAGGGGGCACTGAAGCTTTCTTT. This gives the protein CASSASGGTEAFF.

The V call is TRBV27, the J call TRBJ2-1, with 10 nucleotides matching TRBD2. The CDR3 runs to 15 residues. The V gene's germline CDR1 is MNHEY and CDR2 SMNVEV (reference sequence). V shed 5 bases and J 9 bases; nucleotides not matched to a gene: 10. This CDR3 is CASSPSAGGLGEQFF. Here the CDR3 DNA reads TGTGCCAGCAGTCCGTCAGCGGGAGGGCTTGGTGAGCAGTTCTTC.

This rearrangement joins TRBV5-1 to TRBJ2-7; perhaps TRBD2 as D (5 bases). V lost 5 bases, J lost 3 bases, and 15 bases lay in between. The CDR3 runs 14 residues. In germline, CDR1 is SGHRS, CDR2 YFSETQ. The CDR3 is CASSWETSIYEQYF. CDR3 in DNA: TGCGCCAGCAGTTGGGAGACATCTATCTACGAGCAGTACTTC.

The chain has TRBV3-1 (or the pseudogene TRBV3-2) and TRBJ1-1; TRBD1 agrees at 7 bases. V lost 5 bases to trimming and J lost 5 bases; unmatched junction nucleotides: 5. Germline V gene data show CDR1 as LGHDT and CDR2 as YNNKEL (reference sequence). The CDR3 length is 13 residues. The CDR3 bases are TGTGCCAGCAGCTACAACAGGGGTACTGAAGCTTTCTTT. It is translated as CASSYNRGTEAFF.

CDR3 nucleotide sequence: TGTGCCATCAGTAACCCTGACAGCTCGGAGGGGCATAACTATGGCTACACCTTC. As protein: CAISNPDSSEGHNYGYTF. This chain connects TRBV10-3 to TRBJ1-2, with a tentative D call TRBD1 (5 bases). Trimming stripped 5 bases from V and 1 base from J, with 23 bases between. This CDR3 is 18 amino acids long. CDR1 is ENHRY and CDR2 is SYGVKD in the germline V gene.

The chain couples TRBV7-2 to TRBJ2-3; possible D gene TRBD2, 5 bases. This CDR3 contains 17 residues. From germline, CDR1 is SGHTA and CDR2 FQGNSA. Trimming cost V 3 bases and J 5 bases, with 21 bases left between them. This CDR3 is CASSLERLSRGGDTQYF. CDR3 coding DNA: TGTGCCAGCAGCTTGGAAAGACTGTCACGAGGAGGAGATACGCAGTATTTT.

The chain joins TRBV28 to TRBJ2-6; D unresolved. Trimming left V 11 bases short and J 0 bases short, with 17 bases between. CDR1 is MDHEN and CDR2 is SYDVKM in the germline V gene. CDR3 length equals 16 residues. The CDR3 protein is CAASPSGGSGANVLTF. In DNA form, the CDR3 reads TGTGCCGCAAGCCCCTCTGGCGGCTCTGGGGCCAACGTCCTGACTTTC.

The genes are TRBV3-1 (or the pseudogene TRBV3-2) and TRBJ1-6, with D unresolved. This CDR3 region has 16 residues. CDR1 and CDR2 (germline): LGHDT, YNNKEL (reference sequence). V shed 2 bases and J shed 0 bases, with 8 bases lying between them. DNA of the CDR3: TGTGCCAGCAGCCAAACGTGGAGCTCCTATAATTCACCCCTCCACTTT. Residues: CASSQTWSSYNSPLHF.

The table lists this clone with a count of one. The chain employs TRBV7-3 and TRBJ2-2; TRBD2 agrees at 11 bases. This CDR3 contains 16 residues. Germline CDR1 reads SGHTA; CDR2 reads FQGTGA. Trimming cost V 4 bases and J 8 bases; bases outside gene matches: 9. The CDR3 region is CASSSTASGRTGELFF. CDR3 nucleotides: TGTGCCAGCAGCTCCACGGCTAGCGGGAGGACTGGGGAGCTGTTTTTT.

This chain uses TRBV7-3 with TRBJ2-1; 10 positions match TRBD2. Germline values: CDR1 SGHTA, CDR2 FQGTGA. The CDR3 spans 14 residues. Trimming removed 9 bases from V and 13 bases from J; junction bases left unmatched: 15. The CDR3: CAREGGLAGVSQFF. In DNA, the CDR3 is TGTGCCAGGGAGGGAGGTCTAGCGGGGGTGAGCCAGTTCTTC.

This clone was detected only once. The chain uses TRBV5-1 and TRBJ2-4; D gene ambiguous. This CDR3 comprises 16 residues. V dropped 0 bases and J dropped 2 bases, with 12 bases sitting between them. Germline lookup yields CDR1 SGHRS and CDR2 YFSETQ. CDR3 DNA sequence: TGCGCCAGCAGCTTGGCCGACTCCTCTTCCAAAAACATTCAGTACTTC. It translates to CASSLADSSSKNIQYF.

This rearrangement joins TRBV30 to TRBJ1-2, with D hard to call. Per the germline V gene, CDR1 is GTSNPN and CDR2 is SVGIG (reference sequence). CDR3 length: 12 amino acids. Trimming pared 4 bases from V and 2 bases from J, leaving 8 bases between. The CDR3 region is CAWTAENYGYTF. In nucleotides, the CDR3 is TGTGCCTGGACGGCGGAAAACTATGGCTACACCTTC.

The rearrangement joins TRBV2 to TRBJ2-5, with 8 nucleotides matching TRBD2. Germline trimming cut 7 bases from V and 2 bases from J; bases unmatched to any gene: 6. CDR1 SNHLY and CDR2 FYNNEI come from the germline V gene. There are 14 residues in the CDR3. CDR3 amino acids: CASNPGGWQETQYF. For the CDR3, the DNA is TGTGCCAGCAACCCGGGGGGGTGGCAAGAGACCCAGTACTTC. The variable domain in full, completed from reference TRBV2 and TRBJ2-5, reads EPEVTQTPSHQVTQMGQEVILRCVPISNHLYFYWYRQILGQKVEFLVSFYNNEISEKSEIFDDQFSVERPDGSNFTLKIRSTKLEDSAMYFCASNPGGWQETQYFGPGTRLLVL.

This chain links TRBV9 with TRBJ1-3; tentative D call: TRBD1 (6 bases). V gave up 3 bases and J gave up 2 bases, with 12 bases separating them. Looked up from germline, CDR1 is SGDLS and CDR2 is YYNGEE. The CDR3 is 15 residues long. CDR3 amino acids: CASSATGFPGNTIYF. The DNA of the CDR3 is TGTGCCAGCAGCGCAACAGGGTTCCCTGGAAACACCATATATTTT.

V is TRBV6-6 and J is TRBJ1-1; no firm D call. The CDR3 is made up of 13 amino acids. Trimming pared 0 bases from V and 8 bases from J, leaving 10 bases between. Looked up from germline, CDR1 is MNHNY and CDR2 is SVGAGI (reference sequence). In nucleotides, the CDR3 is TGTGCCAGCAGTTACTCACCTCGAGGAGAAGCTTTCTTT. Its translation: CASSYSPRGEAFF.

This clone appeared a few times. V gene TRBV20-1 combines with J gene TRBJ2-6; D call uncertain. CDR3 size: 14 residues. Trimming cost V 6 bases and J 3 bases, with 12 bases left between them. Germline V CDR1 and CDR2: DFQATT, SNEGSKA (reference sequence). The CDR3 bases are TGCAGTGCCAGTGTAGTGAGTGGGGCCAACGTCCTGACTTTC. This gives the protein CSASVVSGANVLTF.

The rearrangement joins TRBV5-1 to TRBJ2-3, with D perhaps matching TRBD2 (5 bases). CDR1 is SGHRS, CDR2 YFSETQ, per germline. The CDR3 totals 14 residues. V was shortened by 3 bases and J by 4 bases, with 12 bases between the two germline ends. The CDR3 DNA sequence: TGCGCCAGCAGCTGGGCGGTCGGGGCAGATACGCAGTATTTT. This sequence encodes CASSWAVGADTQYF.

This sequence joins TRBV5-4 and TRBJ2-5; tentative D call: TRBD1 (6 bases). Germline V gene sequence: CDR1 SGHNT, CDR2 YYREEE (reference sequence). Trimming shortened V by 0 bases and J by 4 bases, and 13 bases separated the two germline ends. The CDR3 is made up of 15 amino acids. The CDR3 nucleotides are TGTGCCAGCAGCTTGGTTACAGGGTTGGGAGAGACCCAGTACTTC. Its translation: CASSLVTGLGETQYF.

This clone is a singleton in its sample. The chain recombines TRBV5-4 with TRBJ2-7; 8 bases match TRBD1. The CDR3 has 14 residues. Germline-derived CDR1 and CDR2 are SGHNT and YYREEE (reference sequence). Trimming removed 4 bases from V and 6 bases from J; junction bases left unmatched: 9. CDR3 sequence: CASSMDRVWGEQYF. The DNA for the CDR3 is TGTGCCAGCAGCATGGACAGGGTATGGGGCGAGCAGTACTTC.

The J gene is TRBJ2-7, the V gene TRBV5-1; maybe TRBD1 (5 bases). Germline CDR1 reads SGHRS; CDR2 reads YFSETQ. Trimming left V 0 bases short and J 4 bases short, with 5 bases between. CDR3 length equals 12 residues. Here the CDR3 reads CASSLGQYEQYF. CDR3 in DNA: TGCGCCAGCAGCTTGGGACAGTACGAGCAGTACTTC.

This sequence joins TRBV24-1 and TRBJ2-3; TRBD1 agrees at 8 bases. The germline CDR1 and CDR2 sequences are KGHDR and SFDVKD. The CDR3 is 16 residues long. Losses at the gene ends were 2 bases for V and 1 base for J; bases not matched to a gene: 4. The CDR3 loop reads CATSDWQGAGTDTQYF. The DNA of the CDR3 is TGTGCCACCAGTGATTGGCAGGGGGCGGGCACAGATACGCAGTATTTT.

This chain joins TRBV2 and TRBJ2-7, with TRBD2 identical over 10 bases. The V gene end was trimmed by 5 bases and the J gene end by 2 bases; junction bases not matched to a gene: 3. The CDR3 spans 14 residues. CDR1 SNHLY and CDR2 FYNNEI come from the germline V gene. CDR3 protein: CASSFSGGTYEQYF. The DNA for the CDR3 is TGTGCCAGCAGTTTTAGCGGGGGGACCTACGAGCAGTACTTC.

This chain joins TRBV2 and TRBJ1-4, with 8 bases identical to TRBD1. From germline, CDR1 is SNHLY and CDR2 FYNNEI. Trimming took 2 bases from V and 8 from J; bases not matched to a gene: 4. This CDR3 is 14 amino acids long. CDR3 amino acids: CASSESRGREKLFF. The CDR3 nucleotides read TGTGCCAGCAGTGAAAGCAGGGGGCGGGAAAAACTGTTTTTT.

The chain employs TRBV5-1 and TRBJ1-2, with D tentatively TRBD1 (5 bases). The ends were cut back, 4 bases at V and 4 bases at J, with 17 bases in the middle. CDR3 length: 15 amino acids. The germline CDR1 and CDR2 sequences are SGHRS and YFSETQ. CDR3: CASSAQGGVPYGYTF. The CDR3, as DNA: TGCGCCAGCAGCGCCCAAGGAGGGGTGCCCTATGGCTACACCTTC.

The V and J genes are TRBV5-1 and TRBJ2-7; 8 bases fit TRBD2. V was clipped by 0 bases and J by 2 bases; unmatched bases: 7. The CDR3 extends over 16 amino acids. The V gene's germline CDR1 is SGHRS and CDR2 YFSETQ. The CDR3 region is CASSLAAAGAAYEQYF. The DNA for the CDR3 is TGCGCCAGCAGCTTGGCGGCAGCGGGAGCGGCCTACGAGCAGTACTTC.

CDR3 sequence reads: CASSSQRNTEAFF. The DNA of the CDR3 is TGTGCCAGCAGCTCTCAGCGGAACACTGAAGCTTTCTTT. This chain joins TRBV7-9 and TRBJ1-1; D is uncertain. This CDR3 region has 13 residues. Trimming stripped 4 bases from V and 1 base from J, with 7 bases between. From germline, CDR1 is SEHNR and CDR2 FQNEAQ (reference sequence).